This T cell receptor beta chain was recovered during a study of cytomegalovirus exposure and HLA in healthy donors. Study results and limitations: Clonal expansion, a later analysis showed, was greater in HLA-associated TCR beta chains than in equally common others. HLA restriction was apparent for most CMV-associated TCR beta chains in a later analysis. HLA alleles showed associations with about 15,000 TCR beta sequences in a later analysis, at a 0.05 false discovery rate.

The CDR3 consists of 16 residues. Germline V CDR1 and CDR2: SGHDT, YYEEEE. Between the trimmed V and J ends, which lost 1 base and 6 bases, there was a span of 19 bases. The PCR had 60 Vbeta and 13 Jbeta primers. The table came from immunoSEQ multiplex PCR; TCRdb's copy has only in-frame clones and leaves some out. The sample yields about 160,000 clones, about 75% seen once. As for this clone: Its matching antigen is unknown.

This sequence joins TRBV5-6 and TRBJ2-5; TRBD2 might be the D (6 bases). This clonotype was sampled from a man aged 18 to 29 in good health and CMV-seropositive. Sequencing was carried out using PBMCs. This chain's CDR3 is CASSLYTWEAIQTQYF. DNA for the CDR3: TGTGCCAGCAGCTTGTATACCTGGGAGGCGATACAGACCCAGTACTTC.